A selection of T cell receptor beta chains follows, all from one sample in a study of cytomegalovirus exposure and HLA in healthy donors. Method: immunoSEQ multiplex PCR; TCRdb's copy keeps in-frame clones and lacks some. This sample carries under 150,000 clones, 65% to 90% of them seen once, and the ten largest clones take less than 3.5%. The material sequenced was PBMCs. The receptors shown here come from a man aged 45-65 years in good health and CMV-seronegative. CDR3s include the opening cysteine and the closing phenylalanine or tryptophan. Each record gives: CDR3 protein, CDR3 DNA, clone size, D gene, V gene, J gene. The D gene is left open where the match is weak. Expanded clones get a size class; other rows say once, few or many, or leave the size out.

cdr3_aa: CASSEQTSGQSYYF
cdr3_nt: TGCGCCAGCAGTGAGCAGACTAGCGGGCAAAGCTACTACTTC
clone_size: -
d_call: TRBD2
v_call: TRBV10-2
j_call: TRBJ2-4

cdr3_aa: CASSTSGGFNEQYF
cdr3_nt: TGTGCCAGCAGTACTAGCGGGGGCTTTAACGAGCAGTACTTC
clone_size: -
d_call: TRBD2
v_call: TRBV6-6
j_call: TRBJ2-7

cdr3_aa: CASSGSGKETQYF
cdr3_nt: TGCGCCAGCAGCGGCTCAGGGAAAGAGACCCAGTACTTC
clone_size: -
d_call: -
v_call: TRBV5-1
j_call: TRBJ2-5

cdr3_aa: CASSEWTGNTEAFF
cdr3_nt: TGTGCCAGCAGCGAGTGGACAGGGAACACTGAAGCTTTCTTT
clone_size: -
d_call: TRBD1
v_call: TRBV7-6
j_call: TRBJ1-1

cdr3_aa: CAWSFRDRGVSPLHF
cdr3_nt: TGTGCCTGGAGCTTCAGGGACAGGGGAGTTTCACCCCTCCACTTT
clone_size: -
d_call: TRBD1
v_call: TRBV30
j_call: TRBJ1-6

cdr3_aa: CASRGGGDYGYTF
cdr3_nt: TGTGCCAGCAGAGGGGGGGGTGACTATGGCTACACCTTC
clone_size: -
d_call: -
v_call: TRBV7-6
j_call: TRBJ1-2

cdr3_aa: CASSLIGTFSTETQYF
cdr3_nt: TGCGCCAGCAGCTTGATAGGGACATTCAGTACAGAGACCCAGTACTTC
clone_size: -
d_call: -
v_call: TRBV5-1
j_call: TRBJ2-5

cdr3_aa: CASTRSPTHSGTGSGEQYF
cdr3_nt: TGTGCCAGCACTCGATCCCCCACCCATTCCGGGACAGGGAGCGGCGAGCAGTACTTC
clone_size: -
d_call: TRBD1
v_call: TRBV2
j_call: TRBJ2-7

cdr3_aa: CASSLQAGPNNEQFF
cdr3_nt: TGCGCCAGCAGCTTACAAGCGGGGCCCAACAATGAGCAGTTCTTC
clone_size: -
d_call: TRBD2
v_call: TRBV5-1
j_call: TRBJ2-1

cdr3_aa: CASSQSPLGGGGYTF
cdr3_nt: TGCGCCAGCAGCCAATCCCCCCTGGGAGGTGGTGGCTACACCTTC
clone_size: -
d_call: -
v_call: TRBV4-3
j_call: TRBJ1-2

cdr3_aa: CASSSIAGGSHEQYF
cdr3_nt: TGCGCCAGCAGCTCAATAGCGGGGGGGTCCCACGAGCAGTACTTC
clone_size: -
d_call: TRBD2
v_call: TRBV5-1
j_call: TRBJ2-7

cdr3_aa: CASSSSVAGRSGNTF
cdr3_nt: TGTGCCAGCAGCTCGAGCGTAGCAGGGAGGTCAGGAAACACCTTC
clone_size: -
d_call: -
v_call: TRBV5-4
j_call: TRBJ1-2

cdr3_aa: CASSPGLNDEQFF
cdr3_nt: TGTGCCAGCTCACCTGGGCTTAACGATGAGCAGTTCTTC
clone_size: once
d_call: -
v_call: TRBV18
j_call: TRBJ2-1

cdr3_aa: CASSQVARDNSPLHF
cdr3_nt: TGCGCCAGCAGCCAAGTCGCCAGGGATAATTCACCCCTCCACTTT
clone_size: -
d_call: -
v_call: TRBV4-1
j_call: TRBJ1-6

cdr3_aa: CASSLAVGPYSGYF
cdr3_nt: TGTGCCAGCAGCTTAGCGGTGGGGCCCTACTCGGGGTACTTC
clone_size: -
d_call: -
v_call: TRBV7-8
j_call: TRBJ2-7

cdr3_aa: CAWSPGQGDTEAFF
cdr3_nt: TGTGCCTGGAGCCCGGGACAGGGGGACACTGAAGCTTTCTTT
clone_size: -
d_call: TRBD1
v_call: TRBV30
j_call: TRBJ1-1

cdr3_aa: CASSYKQGRWPQHF
cdr3_nt: TGTGCCAGCAGTTATAAACAGGGGAGGTGGCCCCAGCATTTT
clone_size: -
d_call: TRBD1
v_call: TRBV6-5
j_call: TRBJ1-5

cdr3_aa: CASRSGRGQETQYF
cdr3_nt: TGTGCCAGCAGGTCTGGCAGGGGCCAAGAGACCCAGTACTTC
clone_size: -
d_call: -
v_call: TRBV2
j_call: TRBJ2-5

cdr3_aa: CASGGTGNQPQHF
cdr3_nt: TGCGCCAGCGGAGGGACAGGGAATCAGCCCCAGCATTTT
clone_size: -
d_call: TRBD1
v_call: TRBV10-2
j_call: TRBJ1-5

cdr3_aa: CASSPGGDYGYTF
cdr3_nt: TGTGCCAGCTCACCAGGGGGGGACTATGGCTACACCTTC
clone_size: -
d_call: -
v_call: TRBV18
j_call: TRBJ1-2

cdr3_aa: CASSQDVTGGGTEAFF
cdr3_nt: TGCGCCAGCAGCCAAGATGTGACAGGGGGTGGCACTGAAGCTTTCTTT
clone_size: -
d_call: TRBD1
v_call: TRBV4-1
j_call: TRBJ1-1

cdr3_aa: CASSPRLAGGRETQYF
cdr3_nt: TGTGCCAGCAGCCCGCGACTAGCGGGGGGCCGGGAGACCCAGTACTTC
clone_size: -
d_call: TRBD2
v_call: TRBV9
j_call: TRBJ2-5

cdr3_aa: CASSNREPTDTQYF
cdr3_nt: TGTGCCAGCAGTAACAGGGAACCCACAGATACGCAGTATTTT
clone_size: -
d_call: -
v_call: TRBV6-5
j_call: TRBJ2-3

cdr3_aa: CAWTVGPHYGYTF
cdr3_nt: TGTGCCTGGACTGTTGGCCCTCACTATGGCTACACCTTC
clone_size: few
d_call: -
v_call: TRBV30
j_call: TRBJ1-2

cdr3_aa: CASITDRGYEQYF
cdr3_nt: TGTGCCAGCATTACGGACAGGGGTTACGAGCAGTACTTC
clone_size: once
d_call: TRBD1
v_call: TRBV2
j_call: TRBJ2-7

cdr3_aa: CASRRTSDSSYNEQFF
cdr3_nt: TGTGCCAGCAGACGGACTAGCGATAGCTCCTACAATGAGCAGTTCTTC
clone_size: -
d_call: TRBD2
v_call: TRBV7-3
j_call: TRBJ2-1

cdr3_aa: CASSPGGPSSWQPQHF
cdr3_nt: TGTGCCAGCAGCCCGGGGGGTCCCTCGTCTTGGCAGCCCCAGCATTTT
clone_size: -
d_call: -
v_call: TRBV5-6
j_call: TRBJ1-5

cdr3_aa: CASSLTGPTNEKLFF
cdr3_nt: TGTGCCAGCAGCTTGACAGGTCCAACTAATGAAAAACTGTTTTTT
clone_size: once
d_call: -
v_call: TRBV7-2
j_call: TRBJ1-4

cdr3_aa: CASSFLLPNYGYTF
cdr3_nt: TGTGCCAGCAGCTTCTTACTCCCTAACTATGGCTACACCTTC
clone_size: -
d_call: -
v_call: TRBV5-6
j_call: TRBJ1-2

cdr3_aa: CASSYSSGSLYGYTF
cdr3_nt: TGTGCCAGCAGTTACTCATCCGGGAGCCTCTATGGCTACACCTTC
clone_size: -
d_call: -
v_call: TRBV6-6
j_call: TRBJ1-2

cdr3_aa: CASNRDIIQPQHF
cdr3_nt: TGTGCCAGCAATCGGGACATCATCCAGCCCCAGCATTTT
clone_size: few
d_call: -
v_call: TRBV6-1
j_call: TRBJ1-5

cdr3_aa: CASSQIGVEYEQYF
cdr3_nt: TGTGCCAGCAGCCAGATCGGGGTCGAGTACGAGCAGTACTTC
clone_size: -
d_call: -
v_call: TRBV4-2
j_call: TRBJ2-7

cdr3_aa: CASSLLGRPRSGNTEAFF
cdr3_nt: TGCGCCAGCAGCTTGTTGGGCAGGCCGCGATCCGGAAACACTGAAGCTTTCTTT
clone_size: once
d_call: -
v_call: TRBV5-1
j_call: TRBJ1-1

cdr3_aa: CAISGPGLQSYEQYF
cdr3_nt: TGTGCCATCAGTGGGCCGGGACTCCAATCCTACGAGCAGTACTTC
clone_size: few
d_call: -
v_call: TRBV10-3
j_call: TRBJ2-7

cdr3_aa: CASSSWAGVDQETQYF
cdr3_nt: TGTGCCAGTAGCTCGTGGGCGGGGGTAGACCAAGAGACCCAGTACTTC
clone_size: -
d_call: TRBD2
v_call: TRBV19
j_call: TRBJ2-5

cdr3_aa: CASSMEEANTEAFF
cdr3_nt: TGTGCCAGTAGTATGGAAGAGGCGAACACTGAAGCTTTCTTT
clone_size: -
d_call: -
v_call: TRBV19
j_call: TRBJ1-1

cdr3_aa: CASSPGSSSNTEAFF
cdr3_nt: TGTGCCAGCTCACCAGGCAGTTCATCGAACACTGAAGCTTTCTTT
clone_size: -
d_call: -
v_call: TRBV18
j_call: TRBJ1-1

cdr3_aa: CASSQDRGVQYF
cdr3_nt: TGCGCCAGCAGCCAAGATCGGGGGGTTCAGTACTTC
clone_size: once
d_call: TRBD2
v_call: TRBV4-3
j_call: TRBJ2-4

cdr3_aa: CASSPPGSSYEQYF
cdr3_nt: TGTGCCAGCAGCCCTCCGGGAAGCTCCTACGAGCAGTACTTC
clone_size: -
d_call: -
v_call: TRBV7-9
j_call: TRBJ2-7

cdr3_aa: CASRDTDRYEQYF
cdr3_nt: TGTGCCAGCAGAGACACGGATCGCTACGAGCAGTACTTC
clone_size: -
d_call: -
v_call: TRBV2
j_call: TRBJ2-7

cdr3_aa: CASSRPAEAQHF
cdr3_nt: TGTGCCAGCAGCCGTCCGGCGGAGGCCCAGCATTTT
clone_size: -
d_call: -
v_call: TRBV7-8
j_call: TRBJ1-5

cdr3_aa: CASHKLQGPEAFF
cdr3_nt: TGTGCCAGCCATAAATTACAGGGCCCTGAAGCTTTCTTT
clone_size: -
d_call: -
v_call: TRBV5-8
j_call: TRBJ1-1

cdr3_aa: CASSFRGGWGEDTQYF
cdr3_nt: TGTGCCAGCAGCTTCCGTGGTGGTTGGGGGGAAGATACGCAGTATTTT
clone_size: -
d_call: -
v_call: TRBV7-2
j_call: TRBJ2-3